This TCR beta chain was recorded in a study of T cell responses to AZD1222 COVID-19 vaccine. The wider study: Second-dose recipients at about 4 or about 12 weeks were treated as one pooled group.

Turning to this clone: The target antigen is unknown.

The assay was immunoSEQ multiplex PCR, and TCRdb's table has in-frame clones only and misses some. The sample contains roughly 180,000 clones, approximately 86% of which appear only once. Whole-study results and caveats: Seropositive status at baseline applied to only a handful of AZD1222 recipients. Repertoires were obtained only post-peak T cell response.

Germline CDR1 and CDR2: MNHEY and SMNVEV (reference sequence). V lost 2 bases and J lost 4; bases outside the gene matches: 10. The CDR3 sequence is 17 residues long. This receptor was taken from an adult in good health. The chain carries TRBV27 and TRBJ2-2; TRBD2 agrees at 7 bases. This specimen was peripheral blood, taken on day 0 of AZD1222 vaccination. The CDR3: CASSLRTLGGGTGELFF. CDR3 DNA sequence: TGTGCCAGCAGTTTAAGGACCCTTGGGGGGGGCACCGGGGAGCTGTTTTTT.